A single sample is the source of the 27 T cell receptor beta chains below, sequenced in a study of Graves' ophthalmopathy and Graves' hyperthyroidism. Amplification targeted the TCR beta CDR3 regions, with RNA transcripts as the source material. In the first round, RT-PCR was carried out with HTBI primers, and a multiplex PCR formed the second round. MiXCR was run by TCRdb on the multiplex PCR reads, yielding one entry per CDR3 protein. The table shows 200,000 to 250,000 distinct CDR3 sequences, with about a fifth occurring only once. The sequenced material came from peripheral blood. These receptors were taken from a woman aged 50 to 60 with Graves' ophthalmopathy.

This clonotype was recorded many times. J is TRBJ2-2 and V is TRBV7-8, with D possibly matching TRBD2 (6 bases). In germline, CDR1 is SGHVS, CDR2 FQNEAQ. V dropped 1 base and J dropped 4 bases, with 10 bases sitting between them. The CDR3 length is 15 residues. The CDR3 nucleotides read TGTGCCAGCAGCTTAGTCGTGGGGGGCACCGGGGAGCTGTTTTTT. It translates to CASSLVVGGTGELFF. The variable domain in full, completed from reference TRBV7-8 and TRBJ2-2, reads GAGVSQSPRYKVAKRGQDVALRCDPISGHVSLFWYQQALGQGPEFLTYFQNEAQLDKSGLPSDRFFAERPEGSVSTLKIQRTQQEDSAVYLCASSLVVGGTGELFFGEGSRLTVL.

This clonotype appeared a few times. The chain carries TRBV20-1 and TRBJ2-7; TRBD1 matches at 8 bases. The CDR3 sequence is 14 residues long. The V gene's germline CDR1 is DFQATT and CDR2 SNEGSKA (reference sequence). Trimming removed 0 bases from V and 1 base from J; junction bases left unmatched: 2. The CDR3: CSARDRDRSYEQYF. The CDR3 nucleotides are TGCAGTGCTAGAGACCGGGACAGGTCCTACGAGCAGTACTTC.

The rearrangement uses TRBV29-1 and TRBJ2-7; D unclear. Germline CDR1 SQVTM, CDR2 ANQGSEA. CDR3 size: 12 residues. Between the trimmed V and J ends, which lost 7 bases and 4 bases, there was a span of 14 bases. The CDR3 reads CSGGPAIYEQYF. CDR3 nucleotide sequence: TGCAGCGGTGGGCCTGCTATATACGAGCAGTACTTC.

Only a few counts were recorded for this clonotype. The V gene is TRBV28, the J gene TRBJ1-3; weak D call: TRBD1 (6 bases). The germline CDR1 and CDR2 sequences are MDHEN and SYDVKM. The CDR3 totals 15 residues. V dropped 7 bases and J dropped 8 bases, with 21 bases sitting between them. The CDR3 spells CASTTAPGGADTIYF. In nucleotides, the CDR3 is TGTGCCAGCACCACCGCACCGGGGGGCGCGGACACCATATATTTT.

The genes are TRBV4-2 and TRBJ1-4; no clear D. CDR1 is LGHNA, CDR2 YNFKEQ, per germline. The CDR3 contains 13 residues. The V end was cut by 4 bases, the J end by 7 bases, with 10 bases between. Here the CDR3 DNA reads TGTGCCAGCAGCCGGGCGCTTGGTGAAAAACTGTTTTTT. This gives the protein CASSRALGEKLFF.

This clonotype appeared many times. This rearrangement joins TRBV4-1 to TRBJ2-5; D is unclear. The V gene lost 2 bases and the J gene lost 2 bases, with 15 bases spanning the gap. Per germline, CDR1 MGHRA and CDR2 YSYEKL. This CDR3 region has 16 residues. The CDR3 sequence: CASSQLVTRGQETQYF. The CDR3 region has the DNA TGCGCCAGCAGCCAATTAGTTACTCGCGGACAAGAGACCCAGTACTTC.

Many counts were recorded for this clonotype. The chain employs TRBV28 and TRBJ1-3; 9 bases fit TRBD1. The germline CDR1 and CDR2 sequences are MDHEN and SYDVKM. This CDR3 spans 17 amino acids. The J segment lost 4 bases and the V segment lost 4 bases, leaving 11 bases of the junction unmatched. In DNA, the CDR3 is TGTGCCAGCAGTTGGGTTCCGGGACAGGGTGTCGGAAACACCATATATTTT. Its translation is CASSWVPGQGVGNTIYF.

The J gene is TRBJ2-5, the V gene TRBV12-3 or TRBV12-4; the D is unclear. The V end lost 6 bases, the J end lost 4 bases, and 6 bases lay between the germline ends. This CDR3 region has 11 residues. CDR3 sequence: CASRIRETQYF. CDR3 nucleotides: TGTGCCAGCAGGATCAGAGAGACCCAGTACTTC.

There are a few counts of this clonotype. This sequence joins TRBV10-2 and TRBJ2-5; 8 bases fit TRBD1. With V trimmed by 4 bases and J by 5 bases, 3 bases remained unmatched. The length of the CDR3 is 13 residues. CDR1 is WSHSY and CDR2 is SAAADI in the germline V gene. CDR3 DNA sequence: TGCGCCAGCAGTGGACAGGGGATGGAGACCCAGTACTTC. The encoded protein is CASSGQGMETQYF.

This clonotype has ten or more counts. The V and J genes are TRBV6-1 and TRBJ2-6, with D maybe TRBD1 (6 bases). CDR1 is MNHNS, CDR2 SASEGT, per germline. The V end lost 7 bases, the J end lost 3 bases, and 19 bases lay between the germline ends. CDR3 length equals 17 residues. In DNA, the CDR3 is TGTGCCAGCACAACCAGGCCAACAGGGTATGGGGCCAACGTCCTGACTTTC. It is translated as CASTTRPTGYGANVLTF.

This clonotype was found many times. The V call is TRBV20-1, the J call TRBJ2-2; D might be TRBD2 (5 bases). The germline gives CDR1 DFQATT, CDR2 SNEGSKA (reference sequence). The V gene lost 5 bases and the J gene lost 7 bases, with 14 bases spanning the gap. The CDR3 runs 13 residues. CDR3 bases: TGCAGTGCTGCCGAGGGTGGTGGCGGGGAGCTGTTTTTT. Its protein is CSAAEGGGGELFF.

This clonotype was recorded at least ten times. The chain combines TRBV6-1 with TRBJ2-7; 13 nucleotides agree with TRBD2. Germline lookup yields CDR1 MNHNS and CDR2 SASEGT. The CDR3 covers 15 residues. J lost 2 bases, V lost 10 bases, and 8 bases had no gene match. The CDR3 here is CATKTSGRPTYEQYF. CDR3 DNA sequence: TGTGCCACAAAGACTAGCGGGAGGCCTACCTACGAGCAGTACTTC.

This clonotype was observed at least ten times. This chain uses TRBV19 with TRBJ1-1; the match to TRBD1 covers 8 bases. Losses at the gene ends were 5 bases for V and 4 bases for J; bases not matched to a gene: 9. The CDR3 runs 15 residues. Per the germline V gene, CDR1 is LNHDA and CDR2 is SQIVND (reference sequence). CDR3 region: CASSPGQGKSTEAFF. The CDR3 DNA is TGTGCCAGTAGTCCCGGACAGGGTAAGAGCACTGAAGCTTTCTTT. Drawing the rest from reference TRBV19 and TRBJ1-1, the complete variable domain is DGGITQSPKYLFRKEGQNVTLSCEQNLNHDAMYWYRQDPGQGLRLIYYSQIVNDFQKGDIAEGYSVSREKKESFPLTVTSAQKNPTAFYLCASSPGQGKSTEAFFGQGTRLTVV.

This clonotype was found a few times. The V and J genes are TRBV6-2 or TRBV6-3 and TRBJ2-5; D is undetermined. Trimming stripped 4 bases from V and 6 bases from J, with 9 bases between. The CDR3 extends over 12 amino acids. Germline lookup yields CDR1 MNHEY and CDR2 SVGEGT. CDR3 in DNA: TGTGCCAGCAGTTCGGTTACGAAGACCCAGTACTTC. Translating it yields CASSSVTKTQYF.

This chain joins TRBV30 and TRBJ1-2; weak D call: TRBD1 (5 bases). V was pared by 3 bases and J by 4 bases, with 12 bases between. Germline-derived CDR1 and CDR2 are GTSNPN and SVGIG (reference sequence). The CDR3 has 13 amino acids. This CDR3 is CAWSPPGSYGYTF. CDR3 in DNA: TGTGCCTGGAGCCCCCCAGGGAGCTATGGCTACACCTTC.

This clonotype has ten or more counts. This chain joins TRBV18 and TRBJ2-7, with 8 positions matching TRBD2. V shed 5 bases, J shed 3 bases, and the junction held 6 bases outside the gene matches. The CDR3 sequence is 14 residues long. Germline V lookup: CDR1 KGHSH, CDR2 LQKENI. The CDR3 region has the DNA TGTGCCAGCTCAACCGGGACTAGTTTCTACGAGCAGTACTTC. It specifies CASSTGTSFYEQYF. Based on the CDR3 plus reference TRBV18 and TRBJ2-7, the full variable domain is NAGVMQNPRHLVRRRGQEARLRCSPMKGHSHVYWYRQLPEEGLKFMVYLQKENIIDESGMPKERFSAEFPKEGPSILRIQQVVRGDSAAYFCASSTGTSFYEQYFGPGTRLTVT.

Many counts were recorded for this clonotype. The gene calls are TRBV10-3 and TRBJ2-5, with 8 bases identical to TRBD1. CDR3 size: 14 residues. After removal of 7 bases from V and 5 bases from J, the junction contained 9 bases not matched to a gene. CDR1 is ENHRY and CDR2 is SYGVKD in the germline V gene. For the CDR3, the DNA is TGTGCCATCAAGCCGGACAGGGCGGAGGAGACCCAGTACTTC. Protein: CAIKPDRAEETQYF.

This clonotype was detected only a few times. The chain carries TRBV6-5 and TRBJ1-1, with D possibly TRBD1 on 5 matching bases. CDR1 is MNHEY, CDR2 SVGAGI, per germline. Trimming took off 4 bases at V and 0 bases at J, with 18 bases between the two ends. CDR3 length equals 17 residues. The CDR3 spells CASSSPPGQAMNTEAFF. Written as DNA, the CDR3 is TGTGCCAGCAGTTCCCCCCCAGGGCAGGCCATGAACACTGAAGCTTTCTTT.

This clonotype turned up a few times. V gene TRBV4-2 combines with J gene TRBJ1-1; D not resolved. Trimming cost V 1 base and J 5 bases, with 17 bases left between them. Germline CDR1 reads LGHNA; CDR2 reads YNFKEQ. CDR3 size: 16 residues. CDR3 bases: TGTGCCAGCAGCCAAGGACGCCGCGGGTGGGGTACTGAAGCTTTCTTT. Translated: CASSQGRRGWGTEAFF.

The chain joins TRBV30 to TRBJ1-5, with D unresolved. This CDR3 has 13 residues. With 2 bases removed from V and 7 bases from J, the gap between germline ends came to 12 bases. Germline V gene sequence: CDR1 GTSNPN, CDR2 SVGIG (reference sequence). CDR3 DNA: TGTGCCTGGAGTCACGGCCTGGACCAGCCCCAGCATTTT. It specifies CAWSHGLDQPQHF. Variable domain in full (rest from reference TRBV30 and TRBJ1-5): SQTIHQWPATLVQPVGSPLSLECTVEGTSNPNLYWYRQAAGRGLQLLFYSVGIGQISSEVPQNLSASRPQDRQFILSSKKLLLSDSGFYLCAWSHGLDQPQHFGDGTRLSIL.

This clonotype has ten or more counts. The chain employs TRBV9 and TRBJ1-1; D perhaps matches TRBD1 (5 bases). This CDR3 contains 13 residues. Germline-derived CDR1 and CDR2 are SGDLS and YYNGEE. V dropped 2 bases and J dropped 3 bases, with 8 bases sitting between them. This chain's CDR3 is CASSVLTDTEAFF. The DNA of the CDR3 is TGTGCCAGCAGCGTGTTGACAGACACTGAAGCTTTCTTT. The full variable domain, with the rest looked up from reference TRBV9 and TRBJ1-1, is DSGVTQTPKHLITATGQRVTLRCSPRSGDLSVYWYQQSLDQGLQFLIQYYNGEERAKGNILERFSAQQFPDLHSELNLSSLELGDSALYFCASSVLTDTEAFFGQGTRLTVV.

This chain uses TRBV11-3 with TRBJ2-7; D is perhaps TRBD1 (5 bases). CDR1 is SGHNT and CDR2 is YENEEA in the germline V gene. V lost 3 bases, J lost 2 bases, and 8 bases lay in between. This CDR3 is built from 13 residues. The CDR3 loop reads CASSLRQTYEQYF. The CDR3 coding sequence is TGTGCCAGCAGCTTGCGACAGACCTACGAGCAGTACTTC.

The chain joins TRBV19 to TRBJ1-5; D gene unclear. Trimming cost V 8 bases and J 0 bases, with 8 bases left between them. The germline gives CDR1 LNHDA, CDR2 SQIVND (reference sequence). This CDR3 comprises 13 residues. CDR3 amino acids: CASGPYSNQPQHF. The CDR3 DNA follows: TGTGCCAGTGGCCCTTATAGCAATCAGCCCCAGCATTTT.

The chain joins TRBV6-5 to TRBJ1-2; the D gene is possibly TRBD1 (5 bases). This CDR3 contains 15 residues. The V end lost 5 bases, the J end lost 7 bases, and 20 bases lay between the germline ends. The germline gives CDR1 MNHEY, CDR2 SVGAGI. CDR3 DNA sequence: TGTGCCAGCAGTACTCGACATGGGAGGGGTTCTGGCTACACCTTC. Its translation: CASSTRHGRGSGYTF.

This clonotype was observed a single time. This chain joins TRBV30 and TRBJ2-5; a weak D match, TRBD2 (6 bases). CDR1 GTSNPN and CDR2 SVGIG come from the germline V gene (reference sequence). The CDR3 covers 12 residues. The V end was cut by 5 bases, the J end by 4 bases, with 11 bases between. The CDR3 DNA reads TGTGCCTGGTTAAGGCGGGGAGAGACCCAGTACTTC. Its translation: CAWLRRGETQYF.

This clonotype occurred many times. The chain carries TRBV9 and TRBJ1-1; 7 positions match TRBD1. With V trimmed by 1 base and J by 5 bases, 8 bases remained unmatched. The CDR3 runs to 15 residues. Germline-derived CDR1 and CDR2 are SGDLS and YYNGEE. The CDR3 DNA reads TGTGCCAGCAGCGTAAAGGGGGCTGGGTTAACTGAAGCTTTCTTT. Translated: CASSVKGAGLTEAFF.

Many counts were recorded for this clonotype. The chain joins TRBV12-3 or TRBV12-4 to TRBJ1-2; TRBD1 matches at 7 bases. The CDR3 is 14 amino acids. Trimming cost V 7 bases and J 5 bases; bases outside gene matches: 10. The CDR3, as DNA: TGTGCCAGCACCCCCACGGGACAGTTATATGGCTACACCTTC. Amino acid sequence: CASTPTGQLYGYTF.